The 14 T cell receptor beta chains presented below share a single source sample, sequenced in a study of T cells in Graves' hyperthyroidism and ophthalmopathy. What was amplified from RNA transcripts were TCR beta CDR3 regions. TCR CDR3 underwent first-round RT-PCR with the HTBI primer set. Each CDR3 protein gets one entry after TCRdb re-called the multiplex PCR reads with MiXCR. The profile covers about 420,000 distinct CDR3 sequences, with more than 15% appearing a single time and 7.5% to 9% taken by the ten largest. Specimen: blood. The receptors were sampled from a young woman with Graves' hyperthyroidism.

This clonotype was seen at least ten times. The V and J genes are TRBV6-1 and TRBJ1-2, with 8 bases that match TRBD1. V lost 5 bases to trimming and J lost 8 bases; unmatched junction nucleotides: 10. Germline CDR1 and CDR2: MNHNS and SASEGT. CDR3 length: 14 residues. CDR3 loop: CASSIRPDRGGYTF. The CDR3 DNA is TGTGCCAGCAGTATACGACCCGACAGGGGCGGCTACACCTTC.

This clonotype was observed a handful of times. The gene calls are TRBV19 and TRBJ1-6; D may be TRBD1 (6 bases). There are 17 residues in the CDR3. Per the germline V gene, CDR1 is LNHDA and CDR2 is SQIVND (reference sequence). V gave up 5 bases and J gave up 9 bases, with 23 bases separating them. Written as DNA, the CDR3 is TGTGCCAGTAGTGCAGCCAAACTACAGGGAACGCGTTCACCCCTCCACTTT. It specifies CASSAAKLQGTRSPLHF.

This clonotype was counted at least ten times. The chain employs TRBV13 and TRBJ2-2; 7 bases agree with TRBD1. Germline assignment: CDR1 PRHDT and CDR2 FYEKMQ (reference sequence). The CDR3 runs 14 residues. With V trimmed by 9 bases and J by 3 bases, 7 bases remained unmatched. Here the CDR3 DNA reads TGTGCCAGTTTACCCAGGGGGTACACCGGGGAGCTGTTTTTT. It codes for CASLPRGYTGELFF.

This clonotype was detected a few times. The chain employs TRBV7-9 and TRBJ2-7, with 15 bases identical to TRBD2. This CDR3 has 18 amino acids. The germline gives CDR1 SEHNR, CDR2 FQNEAQ (reference sequence). Trimming cost V 5 bases and J 0 bases; bases outside gene matches: 8. DNA for the CDR3: TGTGCCAGCAGCCCCGGGACTAGCGGGGGGTACCTCTCCTACGAGCAGTACTTC. It codes for CASSPGTSGGYLSYEQYF.

The gene calls are TRBV25-1 and TRBJ2-7; the match to TRBD1 covers 11 bases. The CDR3 has 13 amino acids. Germline V lookup: CDR1 MGHDK, CDR2 SYGVNS. J was trimmed by 3 bases and V by 7 bases; bases with no gene match: 2. The CDR3 DNA sequence: TGTGCCAGCACCGGGACAGGGGGCTACGAGCAGTACTTC. Its protein product is CASTGTGGYEQYF.

The gene calls are TRBV20-1 and TRBJ1-1; TRBD1 might be the D (5 bases). Trimming took off 0 bases at V and 4 bases at J, with 15 bases between the two ends. This CDR3 region has 15 residues. Germline V gene sequence: CDR1 DFQATT, CDR2 SNEGSKA (reference sequence). This CDR3 is CSARDLRGRGTEAFF. CDR3 nucleotide sequence: TGCAGTGCTAGAGATCTTAGGGGCAGAGGCACTGAAGCTTTCTTT.

This clonotype was seen ten or more times. V and J are TRBV6-6 and TRBJ2-7, with 10 bases fitting TRBD1. Germline CDR1 MNHNY, CDR2 SVGAGI (reference sequence). Germline trimming cut 2 bases from V and 3 bases from J; bases unmatched to any gene: 4. CDR3 length: 15 residues. In nucleotides, the CDR3 is TGTGCCAGCAGTTACCGGGACAGGGGCTTCTACGAGCAGTACTTC. Translating it yields CASSYRDRGFYEQYF.

The chain recombines TRBV30 with TRBJ1-1; D remains unclear. This CDR3 has 13 residues. V lost 0 bases to trimming and J lost 1 base, with 6 bases between them. The germline CDR1 and CDR2 sequences are GTSNPN and SVGIG (reference sequence). The CDR3 DNA is TGTGCCTGGAGTGTGAAACCGAACACTGAAGCTTTCTTT. Translated, it gives CAWSVKPNTEAFF.

This clonotype showed up many times. The chain combines TRBV6-6 with TRBJ2-7, with D maybe TRBD2 (6 bases). Trimming took 2 bases from V and 1 from J, leaving 15 bases between them. The CDR3 runs to 16 residues. The V gene's germline CDR1 is MNHNY and CDR2 SVGAGI (reference sequence). Here the CDR3 DNA reads TGTGCCAGCAGTTACGGAACGGGAGCGGGTTCCTACGAGCAGTACTTC. It codes for CASSYGTGAGSYEQYF.

In this sample, this clonotype turned up many times. The chain couples TRBV6-4 to TRBJ2-3, with D possibly being TRBD2 (5 bases). V dropped 3 bases and J dropped 2 bases, with 9 bases sitting between them. This CDR3 comprises 14 residues. CDR1 MRHNA and CDR2 SNTAGT come from the germline V gene. CDR3 region: CASSEGETTDTQYF. Written as DNA, the CDR3 is TGTGCCAGCAGTGAGGGAGAGACCACAGATACGCAGTATTTT.

This clonotype is a singleton in its sample. A much bigger clone sits one base away, suggesting this may be a read error. The J gene is TRBJ2-1, the V gene TRBV6-2 or TRBV6-3; 7 bases align to TRBD1. This CDR3 is 15 amino acids long. CDR1 and CDR2 (germline): MNHEY, SVGEGT. CDR3 loop: CASRLTGNSYDEQFF. CDR3 sequence (DNA): TGTGCCAGCCGGTTGACAGGGAATTCCTACGATGAGCAGTTCTTC.

The rearrangement uses TRBV11-1 and TRBJ2-1; 7 nucleotides align to TRBD1. The CDR3 covers 14 residues. Germline trimming cut 7 bases from V and 4 bases from J; bases unmatched to any gene: 7. CDR1 is SGHAT, CDR2 FQDESV, per germline (reference sequence). DNA for the CDR3: TGTGCCAGCAACCAATGGGACAGTTACAATGAGCAGTTCTTC. This encodes CASNQWDSYNEQFF. Filled out from reference TRBV11-1 and TRBJ2-1, the complete variable domain reads EAEVAQSPRYKITEKSQAVAFWCDPISGHATLYWYRQILGQGPELLVQFQDESVVDDSQLPKDRFSAERLKGVDSTLKIQPAELGDSAMYLCASNQWDSYNEQFFGPGTRLTVL.

Only a few counts were recorded for this clonotype. The chain has TRBV4-2 and TRBJ1-3, with no clear D. The CDR3 has 16 amino acids. The V gene lost 0 bases and the J gene lost 0 bases, with 9 bases spanning the gap. Germline loops: CDR1 LGHNA, CDR2 YNFKEQ. Here the CDR3 DNA reads TGTGCCAGCAGCCAAGATTACCGCAACTCTGGAAACACCATATATTTT. As protein: CASSQDYRNSGNTIYF.

There are many counts of this clonotype. A much larger clone lies one base from this, so it may be a read error. The J gene is TRBJ2-5, the V gene TRBV7-2, with TRBD1 matching 7 bases. The CDR3 totals 12 residues. The V segment lost 5 bases and the J segment 4 bases; nucleotides outside the gene matches: 1. Germline-derived CDR1 and CDR2 are SGHTA and FQGNSA. The CDR3 sequence: CASSHRGETQYF. DNA of the CDR3: TGTGCCAGCAGCCACAGGGGAGAGACCCAGTACTTC.